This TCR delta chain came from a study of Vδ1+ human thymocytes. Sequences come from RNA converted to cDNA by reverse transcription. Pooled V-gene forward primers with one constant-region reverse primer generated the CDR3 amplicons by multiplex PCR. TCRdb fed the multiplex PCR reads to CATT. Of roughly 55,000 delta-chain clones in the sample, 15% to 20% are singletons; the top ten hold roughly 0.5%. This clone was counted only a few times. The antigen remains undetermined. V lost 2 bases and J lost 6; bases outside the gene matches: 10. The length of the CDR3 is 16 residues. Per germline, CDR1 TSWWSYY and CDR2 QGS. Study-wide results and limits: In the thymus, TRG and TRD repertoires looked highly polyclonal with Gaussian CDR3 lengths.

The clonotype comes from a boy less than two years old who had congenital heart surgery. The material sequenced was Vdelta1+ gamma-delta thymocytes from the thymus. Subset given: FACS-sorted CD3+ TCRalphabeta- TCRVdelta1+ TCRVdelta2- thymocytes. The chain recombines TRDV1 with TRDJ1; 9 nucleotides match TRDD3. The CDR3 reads CALGEFGLGDLYKLIF. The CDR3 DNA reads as TGTGCTCTTGGGGAATTCGGACTGGGGGACCTGTATAAACTCATCTTT.